A selection of T cell receptor beta chains follows, all from one sample in a study of T cells in Graves' hyperthyroidism and ophthalmopathy. TCRdb re-called the multiplex PCR reads through MiXCR, storing one row per CDR3 protein. This sample carries around 100,000 distinct CDR3 sequences, roughly 44% of them seen once, and the ten largest clones take roughly 24%. Sequencing used blood. The receptors here all came from a middle-aged man with Graves' hyperthyroidism. Each CDR3 is given with its conserved first and last residue. Each record gives: D gene, clone size, CDR3 length, V gene, J gene, CDR3 DNA, CDR3 protein. D genes are given only for firm matches. Clone size is given for some rows only: seen once, a few or many times, or a class if the clone is expanded.

d_gene: -; abundance: -; len: 13; v_gene: TRBV2; j_gene: TRBJ2-6; CDR3nt: TGTGCCAGCGACCGTTCTGGGGCCAACGTCCTGACTTTC; CDR3aa: CASDRSGANVLTF
d_gene: TRBD2; abundance: once; len: 13; v_gene: TRBV5-1; j_gene: TRBJ2-7; CDR3nt: TGCGCCAGCAGCTTGACTAGCGGGGGGGAGCAGTACTTC; CDR3aa: CASSLTSGGEQYF
d_gene: -; abundance: -; len: 15; v_gene: TRBV15; j_gene: TRBJ2-7; CDR3nt: TGTGCCACCAGCAGAGGTAACGGGATCGGCAACGAGCAGTACTTC; CDR3aa: CATSRGNGIGNEQYF
d_gene: TRBD1; abundance: many; len: 17; v_gene: TRBV7-9; j_gene: TRBJ2-6; CDR3nt: TGTGCCAGCAGCCCCGACAGGGGGCGATCTGGGGCCAACGTCCTGACTTTC; CDR3aa: CASSPDRGRSGANVLTF
d_gene: -; abundance: many; len: 16; v_gene: TRBV7-6; j_gene: TRBJ2-1; CDR3nt: TGTGCCAGCAGCCCTGAAATAGGGCTCACCTACAATGAGCAGTTCTTC; CDR3aa: CASSPEIGLTYNEQFF
d_gene: -; abundance: once; len: 15; v_gene: TRBV20-1; j_gene: TRBJ2-3; CDR3nt: TGCAGTGCTAGGCTCGCGGCGGTAATCACAGATACGCAGTATTTT; CDR3aa: CSARLAAVITDTQYF
d_gene: TRBD1; abundance: once; len: 14; v_gene: TRBV7-9; j_gene: TRBJ1-2; CDR3nt: TGTGCCAGCAGCTTAGAGGGGACAGGCTATGGCTACACCTTC; CDR3aa: CASSLEGTGYGYTF
d_gene: -; abundance: few; len: 13; v_gene: TRBV6-5; j_gene: TRBJ1-1; CDR3nt: TGTGCCAGCAGCCAAGGGGGGAACACTGAAGCTTTCTTT; CDR3aa: CASSQGGNTEAFF
d_gene: -; abundance: -; len: 18; v_gene: TRBV12-3/TRBV12-4; j_gene: TRBJ2-3; CDR3nt: TGTGCTAGTAATGGGGCAGCAGAGGCAGATCAAGGGGCAGATACGCAGTATTTT; CDR3aa: CASNGAAEADQGADTQYF
d_gene: -; abundance: -; len: 15; v_gene: TRBV6-5; j_gene: TRBJ1-3; CDR3nt: TGTGCCAGCAGAACCACAGGGTCGGGGGGAAACACCATATATTTT; CDR3aa: CASRTTGSGGNTIYF
d_gene: -; abundance: many; len: 13; v_gene: TRBV6-5; j_gene: TRBJ1-1; CDR3nt: TGTGCCAGCAGTCCGGGGAGGAGGACTGAAGCTTTCTTT; CDR3aa: CASSPGRRTEAFF
d_gene: -; abundance: many; len: 12; v_gene: TRBV20-1; j_gene: TRBJ2-3; CDR3nt: TGCAGTTGTGCGGGTTTGACAGATACGCAGTATTTT; CDR3aa: CSCAGLTDTQYF
d_gene: TRBD1; abundance: -; len: 15; v_gene: TRBV3-1; j_gene: TRBJ1-1; CDR3nt: TGTGCCGGCAGCCTCAGGGGACAGGGGAACACTGAAGCTTTCTTT; CDR3aa: CAGSLRGQGNTEAFF
d_gene: TRBD1; abundance: -; len: 11; v_gene: TRBV7-3; j_gene: TRBJ2-7; CDR3nt: TGTGCCAGCAGCTCACCGGGACAGGGGTACTTC; CDR3aa: CASSSPGQGYF
d_gene: TRBD1; abundance: -; len: 15; v_gene: TRBV6-2/TRBV6-3; j_gene: TRBJ2-3; CDR3nt: TGTGCCAGCAGTTCCGTAGGACAGGGCACAGATACGCAGTATTTT; CDR3aa: CASSSVGQGTDTQYF
d_gene: -; abundance: many; len: 14; v_gene: TRBV7-9; j_gene: TRBJ2-3; CDR3nt: TGTGCCAGCAGCGTCCCGGGACGCACAGATACGCAGTATTTT; CDR3aa: CASSVPGRTDTQYF
d_gene: -; abundance: -; len: 13; v_gene: TRBV19; j_gene: TRBJ2-1; CDR3nt: TGTGCCAGTAACTACCGGGGGACAGATGAGCAGTTCTTC; CDR3aa: CASNYRGTDEQFF
d_gene: -; abundance: once; len: 13; v_gene: TRBV7-9; j_gene: TRBJ2-3; CDR3nt: TGTGCCAGCAGCATGGTCGGTTCAGATACGCAGTATTTT; CDR3aa: CASSMVGSDTQYF
d_gene: -; abundance: few; len: 13; v_gene: TRBV18; j_gene: TRBJ2-7; CDR3nt: TGTGCCAGCTCACCACCCGGTCTGACCGAGCAGTACTTC; CDR3aa: CASSPPGLTEQYF
d_gene: -; abundance: many; len: 13; v_gene: TRBV10-3; j_gene: TRBJ1-3; CDR3nt: TGTGCCATCAGGCTAGAGGCGGGAAACACCATATATTTT; CDR3aa: CAIRLEAGNTIYF
d_gene: -; abundance: many; len: 14; v_gene: TRBV5-1; j_gene: TRBJ2-1; CDR3nt: TGCGCCAGCAGCTTGGTTTTGGTACCCAATGAGCAGTTCTTC; CDR3aa: CASSLVLVPNEQFF
d_gene: -; abundance: many; len: 12; v_gene: TRBV11-2; j_gene: TRBJ1-1; CDR3nt: TGTGCCAGCAGCTCCCAGAACACTGAAGCTTTCTTT; CDR3aa: CASSSQNTEAFF
d_gene: TRBD1; abundance: once; len: 15; v_gene: TRBV11-2; j_gene: TRBJ1-1; CDR3nt: TGTGCCAGCAGCTTAGTGGGGACAGGGAGCACTGAAGCTTTCTTT; CDR3aa: CASSLVGTGSTEAFF
d_gene: -; abundance: -; len: 12; v_gene: TRBV10-2; j_gene: TRBJ1-1; CDR3nt: TGCGCCAGCAGACCTATGAACTCTGAAGCTTTCTTT; CDR3aa: CASRPMNSEAFF
d_gene: -; abundance: -; len: 14; v_gene: TRBV19; j_gene: TRBJ2-7; CDR3nt: TGTGCCTGGAGTTTGAGGGGGGGCCCCTACGAGCAGTACTTC; CDR3aa: CAWSLRGGPYEQYF
d_gene: TRBD1; abundance: few; len: 13; v_gene: TRBV30; j_gene: TRBJ2-7; CDR3nt: TGTGCCTGGAGTATAACAGGGGGCTACGAGCAGTACTTC; CDR3aa: CAWSITGGYEQYF
d_gene: TRBD1; abundance: -; len: 14; v_gene: TRBV19; j_gene: TRBJ1-5; CDR3nt: TGTGCCAGTAGTATAGGACAGGGCCTTCAGCCCCAGCATTTT; CDR3aa: CASSIGQGLQPQHF
d_gene: TRBD1; abundance: many; len: 15; v_gene: TRBV4-1; j_gene: TRBJ2-7; CDR3nt: TGCGCCAGCAGCCATCGAGGGGACAGGGACTACGAGCAGTACTTC; CDR3aa: CASSHRGDRDYEQYF
d_gene: TRBD1; abundance: -; len: 15; v_gene: TRBV20-1; j_gene: TRBJ1-2; CDR3nt: TGCAGTGCCCCGATCGGGGCAGGGCGGACAGGTGGCTACACCTTC; CDR3aa: CSAPIGAGRTGGYTF
d_gene: TRBD1; abundance: -; len: 16; v_gene: TRBV4-1; j_gene: TRBJ1-6; CDR3nt: TGCGCCAGCAGCCAAGACGGCCACAGGGGGAATACACCCCTCCGCTTT; CDR3aa: CASSQDGHRGNTPLRF
d_gene: -; abundance: many; len: 13; v_gene: TRBV7-3; j_gene: TRBJ2-5; CDR3nt: TGTGCCAGCAGCCTTAACGGGGGAGAGACCCAGTACTTC; CDR3aa: CASSLNGGETQYF
d_gene: -; abundance: -; len: 12; v_gene: TRBV29-1; j_gene: TRBJ2-7; CDR3nt: TGCAGCAGTTACTCCCCTACCTACGAGCAGTACTTC; CDR3aa: CSSYSPTYEQYF
d_gene: TRBD1; abundance: -; len: 13; v_gene: TRBV20-1; j_gene: TRBJ1-1; CDR3nt: TGCAGTGCCGGGACAGTTGCCCCTACTGAAGCTTTCTTT; CDR3aa: CSAGTVAPTEAFF
d_gene: TRBD2; abundance: -; len: 18; v_gene: TRBV6-6; j_gene: TRBJ2-7; CDR3nt: TGTGCCAGCAGCCCCCTCCCTAAAACCGGGACTAGGGCATACGAGCAGTACTTC; CDR3aa: CASSPLPKTGTRAYEQYF
d_gene: -; abundance: -; len: 14; v_gene: TRBV20-1; j_gene: TRBJ2-3; CDR3nt: TGCAGTGCTAGAGAGTGGCAGGTGAGAAATGAGCAGTATTTT; CDR3aa: CSAREWQVRNEQYF
d_gene: -; abundance: many; len: 14; v_gene: TRBV4-1; j_gene: TRBJ1-1; CDR3nt: TGCGCCAGCAGCCAAGATCACAGGAACACTGAAGCTTTCTTT; CDR3aa: CASSQDHRNTEAFF
d_gene: -; abundance: once; len: 13; v_gene: TRBV24-1; j_gene: TRBJ2-2; CDR3nt: TGTGCCACCAGTGATTTTAGGGCCGAGGAGCTGTTTTTT; CDR3aa: CATSDFRAEELFF
d_gene: -; abundance: -; len: 11; v_gene: TRBV20-1; j_gene: TRBJ1-2; CDR3nt: TGCAGTTCGAAGGTTCGGGTCGGCTACACCTTC; CDR3aa: CSSKVRVGYTF
d_gene: -; abundance: many; len: 15; v_gene: TRBV20-1; j_gene: TRBJ2-5; CDR3nt: TGCAGTGCTAGAGTGGCAGGGGTCAGCCAAGAGACCCAGTACTTC; CDR3aa: CSARVAGVSQETQYF
d_gene: TRBD1; abundance: -; len: 12; v_gene: TRBV7-9; j_gene: TRBJ1-6; CDR3nt: TGTGCCAGCGGCAGGGGGGATTCACCCCTCCACTTT; CDR3aa: CASGRGDSPLHF
d_gene: TRBD2; abundance: many; len: 12; v_gene: TRBV20-1; j_gene: TRBJ2-5; CDR3nt: TGCAGTCCCGGGACTACGGGAGAGACCCAGTACTTC; CDR3aa: CSPGTTGETQYF
d_gene: -; abundance: many; len: 13; v_gene: TRBV28; j_gene: TRBJ1-5; CDR3nt: TGTGCCAGCAGTTTATATGTGGATCAGCCCCAGCATTTT; CDR3aa: CASSLYVDQPQHF
d_gene: TRBD2; abundance: -; len: 16; v_gene: TRBV7-2; j_gene: TRBJ2-1; CDR3nt: TGCGCCAGCTGCTTAGTAGCGGGAAGGGCCTACAATGAGCAGTTCTTC; CDR3aa: CASCLVAGRAYNEQFF
d_gene: -; abundance: many; len: 14; v_gene: TRBV12-3/TRBV12-4; j_gene: TRBJ1-1; CDR3nt: TGTGCCAGCAGTTTAGGGGCTTTGAACACTGAAGCTTTCTTT; CDR3aa: CASSLGALNTEAFF
d_gene: -; abundance: many; len: 12; v_gene: TRBV5-1; j_gene: TRBJ1-1; CDR3nt: TGCGCCAGCAGCTTGTTACAGGGCCAAGCTTTCTTT; CDR3aa: CASSLLQGQAFF
d_gene: -; abundance: -; len: 13; v_gene: TRBV7-8; j_gene: TRBJ2-7; CDR3nt: TGTGCCAGCTCACCAGGGGCCGTCCCCGAGCAGTACTTC; CDR3aa: CASSPGAVPEQYF
d_gene: -; abundance: few; len: 16; v_gene: TRBV6-2/TRBV6-3; j_gene: TRBJ1-5; CDR3nt: TGTGCCAGCAGTTACTCGAAACAGGAAGGCAATCAGCCCCAGCATTTT; CDR3aa: CASSYSKQEGNQPQHF
d_gene: TRBD1; abundance: -; len: 14; v_gene: TRBV2; j_gene: TRBJ1-5; CDR3nt: TGTGCCAGCAGTGGGGACAGGGACAACTACTACGAGCATTTT; CDR3aa: CASSGDRDNYYEHF
d_gene: -; abundance: -; len: 11; v_gene: TRBV28; j_gene: TRBJ2-1; CDR3nt: TGTGCCAGCAGTTTAACTACTGAGCAGTTCTTC; CDR3aa: CASSLTTEQFF
d_gene: TRBD1; abundance: many; len: 15; v_gene: TRBV6-5; j_gene: TRBJ1-1; CDR3nt: TGTGCCAGCAGATCCGGGACAGGGGGAAACACTGAAGCTTTCTTT; CDR3aa: CASRSGTGGNTEAFF
d_gene: -; abundance: -; len: 14; v_gene: TRBV6-6; j_gene: TRBJ1-1; CDR3nt: TGTGCCAGCAGTGAATCGGGGGCCGGCACTGAAGCTTTCTTT; CDR3aa: CASSESGAGTEAFF
d_gene: -; abundance: many; len: 14; v_gene: TRBV7-9; j_gene: TRBJ2-1; CDR3nt: TGTGCCAGCAGCTTAGTTGGGTATTACAATGAGCAGTTCTTC; CDR3aa: CASSLVGYYNEQFF
d_gene: -; abundance: -; len: 16; v_gene: TRBV19; j_gene: TRBJ2-6; CDR3nt: TGTGCCAGTAGGTTTACCAACGCACCTGGGGCCTACGTCCCGACTTTC; CDR3aa: CASRFTNAPGAYVPTF
d_gene: -; abundance: many; len: 13; v_gene: TRBV19; j_gene: TRBJ1-1; CDR3nt: TGTGCCAGTAGTACCCTCCGAGGCACTGAAGCTTTCTTT; CDR3aa: CASSTLRGTEAFF
d_gene: -; abundance: many; len: 15; v_gene: TRBV7-9; j_gene: TRBJ2-7; CDR3nt: TGTGCCAGCAGCTCCTCCGGGACGGCCTCCTACGAGCAGTACTTC; CDR3aa: CASSSSGTASYEQYF
d_gene: -; abundance: -; len: 11; v_gene: TRBV7-6; j_gene: TRBJ1-5; CDR3nt: TGTGCCAGCAGCTTAAGGGCGCCCCAGCATTTT; CDR3aa: CASSLRAPQHF
d_gene: TRBD1; abundance: many; len: 14; v_gene: TRBV12-3/TRBV12-4; j_gene: TRBJ2-7; CDR3nt: TGTGCCAGCAGTTACAGACAGGGGAGGTACGAGCAGTACTTC; CDR3aa: CASSYRQGRYEQYF
d_gene: -; abundance: -; len: 13; v_gene: TRBV29-1; j_gene: TRBJ1-4; CDR3nt: TGCAGCGTTGGGGGAGAATTTAATGCAAAACTGTTTTTT; CDR3aa: CSVGGEFNAKLFF